The next 20 T cell receptor beta chains were all read from a single sample in a study of Ad26.COV2.S vaccination and SARS-CoV-2 variants. TCRdb's copy holds only in-frame clones and misses some; the assay was immunoSEQ multiplex PCR. This table holds about 420,000 clones, around 89% found once. Treatment noted: roughly 18 received Ad26.COV2.S at low or high dose, single or two shots; about five received placebo; per-sample allocation not given. After the first vaccine or placebo injection, samples were drawn on day 63. The sample here was peripheral blood, taken in a trial of Ad26.COV2.S vaccine versus placebo. These receptors came from a person between 18 and 65 years old who received the Ad26.COV2.S COVID-19 vaccine or a placebo.

V is TRBV6-5 and J is TRBJ2-5; D unresolved. Trimming took off 6 bases at V and 5 bases at J, with 13 bases between the two ends. The CDR3 runs to 13 residues. Germline V gives CDR1 MNHEY, CDR2 SVGAGI. The CDR3 DNA is TGTGCCAGCAGCCTAAATGTAGGCGAGACCCAGTACTTC. It codes for CASSLNVGETQYF.

The CDR3 nucleotides read TGCGCCAGCAGTGAGTCACACTTACCGAACACTGAAGCTTTCTTT. Translation: CASSESHLPNTEAFF. V gene TRBV10-1 combines with J gene TRBJ1-1; D gene ambiguous. The CDR3 contains 15 residues. The ends were cut back, 0 bases at V and 1 base at J, with 9 bases in the middle. CDR1 and CDR2 from the germline V gene are WNHNN and SYGVQD (reference sequence).

V usage is TRBV11-3 and J usage is TRBJ1-1; D is uncertain. CDR1 is SGHNT and CDR2 is YENEEA in the germline V gene. Trimming pared 4 bases from V and 1 base from J, leaving 16 bases between. The length of the CDR3 is 16 residues. CDR3 sequence (DNA): TGTGCCAGCAGCTCGGGAACCCGGGAGAGGAACACTGAAGCTTTCTTT. Translating gives CASSSGTRERNTEAFF.

The chain recombines TRBV4-1 with TRBJ1-2; the D gene is possibly TRBD1 (5 bases). Trimming left V 0 bases short and J 4 bases short, with 9 bases between. Germline CDR1 reads MGHRA; CDR2 reads YSYEKL. The CDR3 has 14 residues. The CDR3 DNA reads TGCGCCAGCAGCCAAGAACGGGGGGTCTATGGCTACACCTTC. Protein product: CASSQERGVYGYTF.

The chain's CDR3 is CASSSYMGYYGYTF. The CDR3 DNA sequence: TGTGCCAGCAGCTCATACATGGGGTACTATGGCTACACCTTC. The chain couples TRBV5-4 to TRBJ1-2; D gene uncertain. CDR1 is SGHNT and CDR2 is YYREEE in the germline V gene (reference sequence). The ends were cut back, 3 bases at V and 3 bases at J, with 12 bases in the middle. The CDR3 is 14 residues long.

This clone was observed a handful of times. The chain is built from TRBV7-2 and TRBJ1-2; D is ambiguous. Trimming cost V 2 bases and J 2 bases, with 15 bases left between them. Per germline, CDR1 SGHTA and CDR2 FQGNSA. The CDR3 loop spans 16 amino acids. CDR3 loop: CASSLPQMIGNYGYTF. The CDR3 nucleotides read TGTGCCAGCAGCTTACCCCAAATGATTGGGAACTATGGCTACACCTTC.

This chain links TRBV4-1 with TRBJ1-2, with D possibly TRBD1 on 6 matching bases. Trimming removed 1 base at V and 6 bases at J, with 15 bases between. The germline V gene encodes CDR1 MGHRA and CDR2 YSYEKL. The CDR3 spans 15 residues. CDR3 loop: CASSQVGGRVDGYTF. CDR3 coding DNA: TGCGCCAGCAGCCAAGTGGGGGGCAGGGTGGATGGCTACACCTTC.

The chain uses TRBV10-2 and TRBJ1-1; no reliable D call. The CDR3 consists of 12 residues. The germline V gene has CDR1 WSHSY and CDR2 SAAADI. Deletions cut 7 bases from V and 4 bases from J, with 10 bases between. CDR3 sequence: CASMALGTEAFF. CDR3 coding DNA: TGCGCCAGCATGGCGTTAGGCACTGAAGCTTTCTTT.

The chain is built from TRBV6-5 and TRBJ1-6; no clear D. Trimming removed 4 bases at V and 7 bases at J, with 11 bases between. Germline-derived CDR1 and CDR2 are MNHEY and SVGAGI. The CDR3 runs 14 residues. CDR3 amino acids: CASSSDGTNSPLHF. CDR3 nucleotide sequence: TGTGCCAGCAGTTCCGACGGAACCAATTCACCCCTCCACTTT.

The rearrangement uses TRBV6-4 and TRBJ2-2; D may be TRBD1 (5 bases). The CDR3 covers 16 residues. Germline CDR1 is MRHNA and CDR2 is SNTAGT. Deletions cut 4 bases from V and 3 bases from J, with 15 bases between. The CDR3, as DNA: TGTGCCAGCAGTGGATGGGCCACAGGTGACACCGGGGAGCTGTTTTTT. This gives the protein CASSGWATGDTGELFF.

The chain joins TRBV30 to TRBJ2-1; D might be TRBD2 (5 bases). The CDR3 contains 12 residues. CDR1 GTSNPN and CDR2 SVGIG come from the germline V gene (reference sequence). Deletions cut 4 bases from V and 6 bases from J, with 10 bases between. The CDR3 loop is CAWNPGSNEQFF. CDR3 nucleotides: TGTGCCTGGAACCCTGGGAGCAATGAGCAGTTCTTC.

The chain combines TRBV15 with TRBJ2-7, with D perhaps matching TRBD1 (5 bases). CDR1 and CDR2 (germline): LNHNV, YYDKDF (reference sequence). V dropped 3 bases and J dropped 6 bases, with 21 bases sitting between them. The CDR3 spans 16 residues. The CDR3 DNA is TGTGCCACCAGCAGGGAACCACAAACAGGCTTGGGCGAGCAGTACTTC. It codes for CATSREPQTGLGEQYF.

V and J are TRBV30 and TRBJ2-7; TRBD1 agrees at 7 bases. The CDR3 has 16 amino acids. CDR1 and CDR2 (germline): GTSNPN, SVGIG (reference sequence). V dropped 3 bases and J dropped 3; count of bases not matched to a gene: 14. The CDR3 region has the DNA TGTGCCTGGAGACTACCCCGGGCGACAGGGCGCTACGAGCAGTACTTC. Protein: CAWRLPRATGRYEQYF.

The chain recombines TRBV3-1 (or the pseudogene TRBV3-2) with TRBJ2-1; D uncertain. The CDR3 covers 13 residues. Trimming removed 4 bases at V and 4 bases at J, with 8 bases between. Germline CDR1 and CDR2: LGHDT and YNNKEL (reference sequence). The chain's CDR3 is CASSRILYNEQFF. CDR3 coding DNA: TGTGCCAGCAGCCGCATTTTGTACAATGAGCAGTTCTTC.

This clone was observed a single time. The V call is TRBV6-4, the J call TRBJ2-2; 7 nucleotides match TRBD1. The CDR3 consists of 16 residues. Germline V gene data show CDR1 as MRHNA and CDR2 as SNTAGT. V gave up 5 bases and J gave up 0 bases; unmatched junction bases: 6. CDR3 nucleotides: TGTGCCAGCAGTCCAGAGGGGACAGCGAACACCGGGGAGCTGTTTTTT. Translating it yields CASSPEGTANTGELFF.

The rearrangement joins TRBV19 to TRBJ2-3, with a possible D match to TRBD1 (8 bases). V was clipped by 10 bases and J by 9 bases, with 20 bases between them. The CDR3 has 13 residues. The germline CDR1 and CDR2 sequences are LNHDA and SQIVND (reference sequence). For the CDR3, the DNA is TGTGCCACTTCACCAACAGGGGGGGGAACGCAGTATTTT. This sequence encodes CATSPTGGGTQYF. Combining the CDR3 with reference TRBV19 and TRBJ2-3 gives the whole variable domain DGGITQSPKYLFRKEGQNVTLSCEQNLNHDAMYWYRQDPGQGLRLIYYSQIVNDFQKGDIAEGYSVSREKKESFPLTVTSAQKNPTAFYLCATSPTGGGTQYFGPGTRLTVL.

The chain is built from TRBV5-1 and TRBJ2-1; 7 bases align to TRBD2. Trimming removed 6 bases from V and 0 bases from J; junction bases left unmatched: 9. In germline, CDR1 is SGHRS, CDR2 YFSETQ. This CDR3 is built from 16 residues. The DNA of the CDR3 is TGCGCCAGCATCCCTAGCGGAGGGAACTCCTACAATGAGCAGTTCTTC. It translates to CASIPSGGNSYNEQFF. Based on the CDR3 plus reference TRBV5-1 and TRBJ2-1, the full variable domain is KAGVTQTPRYLIKTRGQQVTLSCSPISGHRSVSWYQQTPGQGLQFLFEYFSETQRNKGNFPGRFSGRQFSNSRSEMNVSTLELGDSALYLCASIPSGGNSYNEQFFGPGTRLTVL.

The genes are TRBV6-5 and TRBJ1-6, with D unclear. Per germline, CDR1 MNHEY and CDR2 SVGAGI. This CDR3 has 15 residues. V was clipped by 6 bases and J by 5 bases, with 14 bases between them. CDR3 nucleotides: TGTGCCAGCAGACCTCCAGGTGCGGATAATTCACCCCTCCACTTT. This sequence encodes CASRPPGADNSPLHF.

The gene calls are TRBV7-9 and TRBJ2-5, with D perhaps TRBD2 (6 bases). The V end lost 4 bases, the J end lost 5 bases, and 8 bases lay between the germline ends. The CDR3 covers 12 residues. Germline V gene lookup returns CDR1 SEHNR and CDR2 FQNEAQ (reference sequence). The CDR3 region is CASSSAGETQYF. The CDR3 region has the DNA TGTGCCAGCAGCTCCGCGGGGGAGACCCAGTACTTC.

V gene TRBV28 combines with J gene TRBJ2-6; 9 bases line up with TRBD1. The CDR3 is 17 residues long. Trimming took 8 bases from V and 3 from J; bases not matched to a gene: 11. Germline CDR1 reads MDHEN; CDR2 reads SYDVKM. In nucleotides, the CDR3 is TGTGCCAGCGGAGTTTTAACAGGGGGCTATGGGGCCAACGTCCTGACTTTC. Its translation: CASGVLTGGYGANVLTF.